Below, 12 T cell receptor beta chains from the same sample are listed, as sequenced in a study of T cell responses to AZD1222 COVID-19 vaccine. The assay was immunoSEQ multiplex PCR, and TCRdb's table has in-frame clones only and misses some. The repertoire includes more than 95,000 clones, roughly 91% of them detected once, and under 60% sits in the top ten. Sequencing was performed on peripheral blood, taken on day 0 of AZD1222 vaccination. All receptors derive from an adult in good health.

The rearrangement links TRBV9 to TRBJ2-2, with D possibly TRBD1 on 5 matching bases. CDR1 is SGDLS, CDR2 YYNGEE, per germline. The CDR3 is 15 residues long. V lost 5 bases to trimming and J lost 1 base, with 12 bases between them. This CDR3 reads CASSGGQGNTGELFF. The CDR3 nucleotides read TGTGCCAGCAGTGGTGGGCAGGGGAACACCGGGGAGCTGTTTTTT. Full variable domain (remainder filled in from reference TRBV9 and TRBJ2-2): DSGVTQTPKHLITATGQRVTLRCSPRSGDLSVYWYQQSLDQGLQFLIQYYNGEERAKGNILERFSAQQFPDLHSELNLSSLELGDSALYFCASSGGQGNTGELFFGEGSRLTVL.

This clone occurred once. CDR3 loop: CASSRGIGEKLFF. CDR3 DNA sequence: TGTGCCAGCAGCCGCGGCATAGGGGAAAAACTGTTTTTT. This sequence joins TRBV14 and TRBJ1-4; the D is unclear. The CDR3 extends over 13 amino acids. The germline V gene encodes CDR1 SGHDN and CDR2 FVKESK. V was pared by 4 bases and J by 8 bases, with 11 bases between.

V is TRBV7-8 and J is TRBJ2-2; maybe TRBD1 (6 bases). In germline, CDR1 is SGHVS, CDR2 FQNEAQ. Trimming left V 5 bases short and J 1 base short, with 8 bases between. The CDR3 has 14 residues. This CDR3 reads CASSPRGNTGELFF. CDR3 nucleotides: TGTGCCAGCAGCCCCAGGGGGAACACCGGGGAGCTGTTTTTT.

The CDR3 DNA reads as TGTGCCAGCTCACCAAGAGCGGGATCCTACAATGAGCAGTTCTTC. Protein sequence: CASSPRAGSYNEQFF. The chain carries TRBV18 and TRBJ2-1; 7 nucleotides line up with TRBD2. The J segment lost 1 base and the V segment lost 2 bases, leaving 2 bases of the junction unmatched. Germline lookup yields CDR1 KGHSH and CDR2 LQKENI. The CDR3 sequence is 15 residues long.

This chain links TRBV18 with TRBJ1-2, with D unclear. Germline V CDR1 and CDR2: KGHSH, LQKENI. The CDR3 covers 13 residues. V shed 6 bases and J shed 4 bases, with 12 bases lying between them. CDR3 amino acids: CASSVDGIYGYTF. CDR3 in DNA: TGTGCCAGCTCGGTGGACGGGATCTATGGCTACACCTTC. Full variable domain (outside the CDR3, taken from reference TRBV18 and TRBJ1-2): NAGVMQNPRHLVRRRGQEARLRCSPMKGHSHVYWYRQLPEEGLKFMVYLQKENIIDESGMPKERFSAEFPKEGPSILRIQQVVRGDSAAYFCASSVDGIYGYTFGSGTRLTVV.

This sequence joins TRBV28 and TRBJ1-5; D gene uncertain. This CDR3 has 13 residues. The ends were cut back, 4 bases at V and 2 bases at J, with 6 bases in the middle. Germline-derived CDR1 and CDR2 are MDHEN and SYDVKM. The CDR3 loop is CASSSNGNQPQHF. CDR3 nucleotide sequence: TGTGCCAGCAGTTCAAACGGCAATCAGCCCCAGCATTTT.

This sequence joins TRBV9 and TRBJ2-5; the D call may be TRBD1 or TRBD2 (5 bases each). Trimming took off 4 bases at V and 5 bases at J, with 15 bases between the two ends. Per the germline V gene, CDR1 is SGDLS and CDR2 is YYNGEE. The CDR3 consists of 14 residues. In DNA form, the CDR3 reads TGTGCCAGCAGCCCCGGGGCCAATTGGGAGACCCAGTACTTC. Protein product: CASSPGANWETQYF. The variable domain in full, completed from reference TRBV9 and TRBJ2-5, reads DSGVTQTPKHLITATGQRVTLRCSPRSGDLSVYWYQQSLDQGLQFLIQYYNGEERAKGNILERFSAQQFPDLHSELNLSSLELGDSALYFCASSPGANWETQYFGPGTRLLVL.

To note about this clone: At the DNA level, this CDR3 is encoded by other sequences in the same sample as well. The V call is TRBV2, the J call TRBJ1-2; D might be TRBD1 (6 bases). This CDR3 region has 12 residues. With 6 bases removed from V and 8 bases from J, the gap between germline ends came to 13 bases. CDR1 is SNHLY and CDR2 is FYNNEI in the germline V gene. The DNA for the CDR3 is TGTGCCAGCAGGACCCAAGGGGGGGGCTACACCTTC. Protein: CASRTQGGGYTF. Using reference TRBV2 and TRBJ1-2 for the parts outside the CDR3, the full variable domain is EPEVTQTPSHQVTQMGQEVILRCVPISNHLYFYWYRQILGQKVEFLVSFYNNEISEKSEIFDDQFSVERPDGSNFTLKIRSTKLEDSAMYFCASRTQGGGYTFGSGTRLTVV.

The V call is TRBV11-2, the J call TRBJ1-2; D unresolved. Germline V lookup: CDR1 SGHAT, CDR2 FQNNGV. The CDR3 contains 13 residues. Trimming removed 3 bases at V and 7 bases at J, with 12 bases between. CDR3 protein: CASSFYGGGGYTF. DNA for the CDR3: TGTGCCAGCAGCTTCTACGGTGGCGGTGGCTACACCTTC.

This chain uses TRBV6-5 with TRBJ1-5; 10 bases are a match to TRBD1. The CDR3 extends over 14 amino acids. The germline CDR1 and CDR2 sequences are MNHEY and SVGAGI. The J segment lost 4 bases and the V segment lost 7 bases, leaving 4 bases of the junction unmatched. Written as DNA, the CDR3 is TGTGCCAGCAAATCGGACAGGGGGAATCAGCCCCAGCATTTT. It translates to CASKSDRGNQPQHF.

The CDR3 reads CASSWGLSSGSGFF. In nucleotides, the CDR3 is TGTGCCAGCAGTTGGGGGCTCAGTAGCGGATCGGGGTTCTTC. V is TRBV28 and J is TRBJ2-1, with D perhaps given as TRBD1 or TRBD2 (6 bases each). The CDR3 extends over 14 amino acids. Trimming cost V 4 bases and J 15 bases, with 22 bases left between them. CDR1 and CDR2 from the germline V gene are MDHEN and SYDVKM.

The gene calls are TRBV3-1 (or the pseudogene TRBV3-2) and TRBJ2-1; TRBD2 agrees at 9 bases. The germline V gene has CDR1 LGHDT and CDR2 YNNKEL (reference sequence). V lost 3 bases to trimming and J lost 9 bases; unmatched junction nucleotides: 6. This CDR3 comprises 14 residues. The CDR3 loop reads CASSQRGGSGEQFF. CDR3 in DNA: TGTGCCAGCAGCCAGCGGGGGGGCTCTGGTGAGCAGTTCTTC.